The clone carrying this TCR beta chain was found once. The sample originates from a study of blood T cell repertoires in COVID-19. TCRdb's copy holds only in-frame clones and misses some; the assay was immunoSEQ multiplex PCR. This sample carries 180,000 or so clones, more than 80% of them seen once, and the ten largest clones take 6.2%. Trimming stripped 8 bases from V and 4 bases from J, with 14 bases between. CDR1 MNHEY and CDR2 SMNVEV come from the germline V gene (reference sequence). This CDR3 has 13 amino acids. This TCR derives from a man aged 35-49 years who had recovered from COVID-19. The genes are TRBV27 and TRBJ1-2; D might be TRBD1 (6 bases). The sequencing sample was made of PBMCs or T cells enriched from blood (not recorded which). The CDR3 protein is CASGIQGTYGYTF. DNA of the CDR3: TGTGCCAGCGGCATACAGGGAACCTATGGCTACACCTTC.